Detailed here is one T cell receptor (beta chain). What it binds is not known. RNA totalling 0.5 to 1 ug underwent reverse transcription with random hexamers. Amplification of TCR beta CDR3 across 54 Vbeta and 13 Jbeta was performed with immunoSEQ multiplex PCR. TCRdb itself ran the immunoSEQ multiplex PCR reads through MiXCR, one entry per CDR3 protein. The sample contains some 120,000 distinct CDR3 sequences, less than 95% of which appear only once. The entry originates in a study of CD8 T cells in Susac syndrome. Regarding the study as a whole: TCR sequencing and HLA analysis covered a relatively small number of individuals.

CDR3 length: 13 residues. The V gene lost 4 bases and the J gene lost 7 bases, with 17 bases spanning the gap. Germline assignment: CDR1 DFQATT and CDR2 SNEGSKA (reference sequence). Sequencing of TCR beta was performed on blood CD8+ T cells and on blood CD4+ T cells. Negative magnetic isolation gave CD8+ and CD4+ cells; FACS enriched CD8+ TEMRA. The rearrangement links TRBV20-1 to TRBJ2-7; D unclear. Sequenced: CD8+ T cells from PBMCs. The receptor was isolated from a human donor in good health. The CDR3 loop is CSAKGAGVTEQYF. In DNA, the CDR3 is TGCAGTGCTAAAGGCGCAGGAGTTACGGAGCAGTACTTC.